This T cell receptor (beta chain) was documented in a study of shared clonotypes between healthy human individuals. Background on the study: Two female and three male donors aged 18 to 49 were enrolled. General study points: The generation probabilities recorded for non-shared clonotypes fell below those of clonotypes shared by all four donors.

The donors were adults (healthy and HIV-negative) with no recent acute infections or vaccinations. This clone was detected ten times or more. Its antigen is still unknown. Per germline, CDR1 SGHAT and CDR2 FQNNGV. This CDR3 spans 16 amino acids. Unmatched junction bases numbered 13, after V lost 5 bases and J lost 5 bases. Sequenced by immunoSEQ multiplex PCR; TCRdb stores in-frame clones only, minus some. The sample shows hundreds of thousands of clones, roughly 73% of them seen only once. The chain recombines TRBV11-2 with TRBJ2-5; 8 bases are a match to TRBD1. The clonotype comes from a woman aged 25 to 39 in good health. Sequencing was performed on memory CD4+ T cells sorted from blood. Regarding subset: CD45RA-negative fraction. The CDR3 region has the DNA TGTGCCAGCAGCAAAGATGAAGACAGGGGTTTGGAGACCCAGTACTTC. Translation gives CASSKDEDRGLETQYF.